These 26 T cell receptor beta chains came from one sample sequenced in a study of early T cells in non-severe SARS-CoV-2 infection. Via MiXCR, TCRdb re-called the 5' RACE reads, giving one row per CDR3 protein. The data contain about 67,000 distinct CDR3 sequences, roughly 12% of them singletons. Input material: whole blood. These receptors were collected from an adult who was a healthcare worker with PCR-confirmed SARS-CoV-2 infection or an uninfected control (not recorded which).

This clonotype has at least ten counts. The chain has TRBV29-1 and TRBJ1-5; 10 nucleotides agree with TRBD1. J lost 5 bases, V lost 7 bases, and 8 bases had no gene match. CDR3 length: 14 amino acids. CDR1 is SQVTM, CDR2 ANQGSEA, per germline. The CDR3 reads CSAMTGGRDQPQHF. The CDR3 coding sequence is TGCAGCGCCATGACAGGGGGCAGGGATCAGCCCCAGCATTTT.

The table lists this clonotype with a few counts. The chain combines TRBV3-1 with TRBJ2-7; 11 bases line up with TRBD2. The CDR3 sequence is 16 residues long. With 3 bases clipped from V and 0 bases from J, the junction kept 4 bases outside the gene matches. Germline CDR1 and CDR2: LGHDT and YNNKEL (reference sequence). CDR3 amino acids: CASSHGGLAASYEQYF. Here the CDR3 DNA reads TGTGCCAGCAGCCATGGGGGACTAGCGGCCTCCTACGAGCAGTACTTC.

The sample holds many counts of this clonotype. The CDR3 region is CASSPGLAGGKEQYF. In DNA, the CDR3 is TGTGCCAGCAGCCCCGGACTAGCGGGAGGGAAGGAGCAGTACTTC. This rearrangement joins TRBV6-6 to TRBJ2-7; 15 bases line up with TRBD2. The CDR3 has 15 residues. The junction had 7 bases not matched to a gene; V was cut back by 6 bases and J by 7 bases. Looked up from germline, CDR1 is MNHNY and CDR2 is SVGAGI (reference sequence).

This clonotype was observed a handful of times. CDR3 protein: CASNLGGLGETQYF. DNA of the CDR3: TGTGCCAGTAACCTAGGGGGACTGGGAGAGACCCAGTACTTC. V and J are TRBV19 and TRBJ2-5; the D gene could be TRBD1 or TRBD2 (6 bases each). Per germline, CDR1 LNHDA and CDR2 SQIVND (reference sequence). The CDR3 has 14 amino acids. Trimming pared 7 bases from V and 4 bases from J, leaving 16 bases between.

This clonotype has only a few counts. CDR3 nucleotide sequence: TGTGCCAGCGGGCCGACAGACCACACTGAAGCTTTCTTT. It translates to CASGPTDHTEAFF. The chain has TRBV2 and TRBJ1-1; perhaps TRBD1 as D (5 bases). This CDR3 spans 13 amino acids. Trimming shortened V by 8 bases and J by 3 bases, and 13 bases separated the two germline ends. CDR1 is SNHLY and CDR2 is FYNNEI in the germline V gene. The variable domain in full, with the rest retrieved from reference TRBV2 and TRBJ1-1, is EPEVTQTPSHQVTQMGQEVILRCVPISNHLYFYWYRQILGQKVEFLVSFYNNEISEKSEIFDDQFSVERPDGSNFTLKIRSTKLEDSAMYFCASGPTDHTEAFFGQGTRLTVV.

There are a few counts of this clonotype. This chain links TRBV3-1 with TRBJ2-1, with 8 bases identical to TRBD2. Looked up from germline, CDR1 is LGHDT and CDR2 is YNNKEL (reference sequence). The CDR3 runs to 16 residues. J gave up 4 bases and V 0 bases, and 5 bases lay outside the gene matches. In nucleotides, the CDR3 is TGTGCCAGCAGCCAAGATTTAGCGGGAAGATACAATGAGCAGTTCTTC. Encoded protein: CASSQDLAGRYNEQFF.

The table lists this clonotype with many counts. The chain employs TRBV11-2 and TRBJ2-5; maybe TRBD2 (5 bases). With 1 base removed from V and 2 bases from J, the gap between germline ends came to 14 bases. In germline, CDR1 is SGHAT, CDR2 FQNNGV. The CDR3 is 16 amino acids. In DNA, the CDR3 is TGTGCCAGCAGCTTAGGTCTGCGGGCGGATCAAGAGACCCAGTACTTC. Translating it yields CASSLGLRADQETQYF.

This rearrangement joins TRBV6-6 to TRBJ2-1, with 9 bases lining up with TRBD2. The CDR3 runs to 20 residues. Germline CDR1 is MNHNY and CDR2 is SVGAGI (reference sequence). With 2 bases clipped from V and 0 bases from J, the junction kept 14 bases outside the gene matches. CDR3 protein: CASSYPWRGGLRSSYNEQFF. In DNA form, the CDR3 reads TGTGCCAGCAGTTACCCATGGCGGGGGGGCCTCCGGAGCTCCTACAATGAGCAGTTCTTC.

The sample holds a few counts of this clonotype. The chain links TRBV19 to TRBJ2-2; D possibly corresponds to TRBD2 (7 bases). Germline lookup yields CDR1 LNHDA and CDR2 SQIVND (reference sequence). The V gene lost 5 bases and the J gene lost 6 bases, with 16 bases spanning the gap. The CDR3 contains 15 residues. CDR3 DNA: TGTGCCAGTAGTCTTGGCGGGGGCTCAGCCGGGGAGCTGTTTTTT. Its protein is CASSLGGGSAGELFF.

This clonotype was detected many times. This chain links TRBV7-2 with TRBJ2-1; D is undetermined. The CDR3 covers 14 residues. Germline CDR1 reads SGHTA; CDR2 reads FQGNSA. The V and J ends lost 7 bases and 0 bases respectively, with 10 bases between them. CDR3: CASTPGVSYNEQFF. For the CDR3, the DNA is TGTGCCAGCACCCCAGGAGTCTCCTACAATGAGCAGTTCTTC.

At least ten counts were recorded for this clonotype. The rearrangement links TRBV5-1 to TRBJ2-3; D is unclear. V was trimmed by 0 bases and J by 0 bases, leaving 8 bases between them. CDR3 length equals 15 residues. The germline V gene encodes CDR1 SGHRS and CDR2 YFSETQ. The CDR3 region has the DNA TGCGCCAGCAGCTTGGCCTGGCCGAGCACAGATACGCAGTATTTT. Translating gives CASSLAWPSTDTQYF.

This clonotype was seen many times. CDR3 nucleotide sequence: TGTGCCAGCAGCGTGAATACGGGGTACAATGAGCAGTTCTTC. This encodes CASSVNTGYNEQFF. V is TRBV9 and J is TRBJ2-1; D perhaps matches TRBD2 (5 bases). Germline CDR1 and CDR2: SGDLS and YYNGEE. There are 14 residues in the CDR3. The V end was cut by 2 bases, the J end by 4 bases, with 10 bases between. The full variable domain, its missing parts supplied by reference TRBV9 and TRBJ2-1, is DSGVTQTPKHLITATGQRVTLRCSPRSGDLSVYWYQQSLDQGLQFLIQYYNGEERAKGNILERFSAQQFPDLHSELNLSSLELGDSALYFCASSVNTGYNEQFFGPGTRLTVL.

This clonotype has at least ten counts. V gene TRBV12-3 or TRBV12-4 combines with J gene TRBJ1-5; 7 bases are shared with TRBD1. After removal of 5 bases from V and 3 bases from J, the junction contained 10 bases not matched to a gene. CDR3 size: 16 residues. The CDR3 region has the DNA TGTGCCAGCAGTCGGGACAGCCTCGCCCTCAATCAGCCCCAGCATTTT. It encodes CASSRDSLALNQPQHF.

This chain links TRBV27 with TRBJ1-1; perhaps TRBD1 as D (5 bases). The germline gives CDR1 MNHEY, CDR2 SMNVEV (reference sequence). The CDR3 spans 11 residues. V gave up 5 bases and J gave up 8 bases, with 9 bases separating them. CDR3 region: CASSSRVEAFF. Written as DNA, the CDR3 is TGTGCCAGCAGTAGCAGGGTCGAAGCTTTCTTT.

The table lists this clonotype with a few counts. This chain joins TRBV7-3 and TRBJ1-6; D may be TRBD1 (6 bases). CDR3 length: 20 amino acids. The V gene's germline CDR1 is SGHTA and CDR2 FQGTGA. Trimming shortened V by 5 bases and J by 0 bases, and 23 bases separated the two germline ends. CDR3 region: CASSHPRGSTESSYNSPLHF. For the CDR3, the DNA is TGTGCCAGCAGCCACCCCAGGGGATCCACGGAGAGCTCCTATAATTCACCCCTCCACTTT.

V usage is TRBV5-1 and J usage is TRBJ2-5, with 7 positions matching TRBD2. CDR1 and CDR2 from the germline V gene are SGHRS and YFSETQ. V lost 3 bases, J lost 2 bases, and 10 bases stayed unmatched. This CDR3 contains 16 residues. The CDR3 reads CASSSTTGTTQETQYF. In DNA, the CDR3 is TGCGCCAGCAGCTCTACTACCGGGACTACGCAAGAGACCCAGTACTTC.

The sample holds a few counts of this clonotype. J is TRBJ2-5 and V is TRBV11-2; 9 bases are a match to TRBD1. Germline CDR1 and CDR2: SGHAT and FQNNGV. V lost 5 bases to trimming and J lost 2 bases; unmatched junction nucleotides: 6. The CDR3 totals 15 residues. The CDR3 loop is CASSRRDRAQETQYF. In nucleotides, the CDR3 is TGTGCCAGCAGCCGCCGGGACAGGGCACAAGAGACCCAGTACTTC.

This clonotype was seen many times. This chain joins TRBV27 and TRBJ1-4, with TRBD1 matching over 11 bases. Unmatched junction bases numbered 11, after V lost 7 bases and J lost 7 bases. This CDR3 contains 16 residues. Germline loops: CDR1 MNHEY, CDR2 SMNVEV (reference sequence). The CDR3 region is CASTLTLGTGGEKLFF. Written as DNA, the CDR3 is TGTGCCAGCACCCTCACCCTCGGGACAGGGGGTGAAAAACTGTTTTTT.

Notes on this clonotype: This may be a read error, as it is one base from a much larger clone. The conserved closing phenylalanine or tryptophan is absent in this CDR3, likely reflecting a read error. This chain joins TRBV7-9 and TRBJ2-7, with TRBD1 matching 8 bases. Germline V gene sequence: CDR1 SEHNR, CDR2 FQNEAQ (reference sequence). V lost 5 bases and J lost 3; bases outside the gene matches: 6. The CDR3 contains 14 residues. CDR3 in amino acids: CASSGQGPFYEQYL. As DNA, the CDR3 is TGTGCCAGCAGCGGACAGGGCCCCTTCTACGAGCAGTACTTG.

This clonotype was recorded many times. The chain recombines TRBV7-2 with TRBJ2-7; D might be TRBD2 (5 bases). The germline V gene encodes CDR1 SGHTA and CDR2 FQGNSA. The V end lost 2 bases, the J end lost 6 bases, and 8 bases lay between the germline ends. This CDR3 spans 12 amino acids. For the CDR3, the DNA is TGTGCCAGCAGCTTAAGGACTGGCGAGCAGTACTTC. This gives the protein CASSLRTGEQYF. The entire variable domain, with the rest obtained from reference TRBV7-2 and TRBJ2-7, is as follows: GAGVSQSPSNKVTEKGKDVELRCDPISGHTALYWYRQSLGQGLEFLIYFQGNSAPDKSGLPSDRFSAERTGGSVSTLTIQRTQQEDSAVYLCASSLRTGEQYFGPGTRLTVT.

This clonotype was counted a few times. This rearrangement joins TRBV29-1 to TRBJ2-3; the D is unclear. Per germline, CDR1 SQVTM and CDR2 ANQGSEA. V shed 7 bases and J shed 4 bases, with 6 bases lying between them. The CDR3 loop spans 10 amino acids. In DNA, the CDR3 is TGCAGCGCAACTTCAGATACGCAGTATTTT. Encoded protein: CSATSDTQYF.

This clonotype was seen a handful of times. CDR3 coding DNA: TGTGCCTGGAGCAGGCCCACAGGGGGATCACCCCTCCACTTT. Its translation is CAWSRPTGGSPLHF. V and J are TRBV30 and TRBJ1-6; 8 positions match TRBD1. This CDR3 has 14 amino acids. The germline gives CDR1 GTSNPN, CDR2 SVGIG (reference sequence). Trimming at V came to 3 bases and at J to 10 bases, leaving 8 bases not matched to a gene.

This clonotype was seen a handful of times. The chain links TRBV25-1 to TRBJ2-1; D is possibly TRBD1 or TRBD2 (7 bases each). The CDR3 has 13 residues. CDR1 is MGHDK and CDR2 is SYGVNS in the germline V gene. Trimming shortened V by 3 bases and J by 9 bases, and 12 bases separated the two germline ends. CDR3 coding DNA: TGTGCCAGCAGTGAGGGAGGGACAGTTGAGCAGTTCTTC. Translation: CASSEGGTVEQFF.

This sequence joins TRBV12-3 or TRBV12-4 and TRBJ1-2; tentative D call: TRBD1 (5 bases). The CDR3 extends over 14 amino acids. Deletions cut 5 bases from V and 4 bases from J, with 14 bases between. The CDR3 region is CASSRVLGAYGYTF. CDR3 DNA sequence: TGTGCCAGCAGTCGGGTGCTCGGGGCCTATGGCTACACCTTC.

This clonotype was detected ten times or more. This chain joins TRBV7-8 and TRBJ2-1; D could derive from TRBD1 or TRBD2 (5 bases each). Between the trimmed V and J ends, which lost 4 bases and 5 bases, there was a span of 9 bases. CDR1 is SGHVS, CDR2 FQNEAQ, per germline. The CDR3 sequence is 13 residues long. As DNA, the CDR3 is TGTGCCAGCAGCTCCCTGGGGGACAATGAGCAGTTCTTC. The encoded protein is CASSSLGDNEQFF. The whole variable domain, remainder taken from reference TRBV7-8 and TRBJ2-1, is GAGVSQSPRYKVAKRGQDVALRCDPISGHVSLFWYQQALGQGPEFLTYFQNEAQLDKSGLPSDRFFAERPEGSVSTLKIQRTQQEDSAVYLCASSSLGDNEQFFGPGTRLTVL.

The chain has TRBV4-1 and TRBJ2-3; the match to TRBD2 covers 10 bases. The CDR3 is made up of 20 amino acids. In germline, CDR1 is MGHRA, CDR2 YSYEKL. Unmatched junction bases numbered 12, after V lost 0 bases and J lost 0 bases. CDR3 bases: TGCGCCAGCAGCCAAGAGATGGTAGCGGGGGGTCTTCCAAGCACAGATACGCAGTATTTT. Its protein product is CASSQEMVAGGLPSTDTQYF.